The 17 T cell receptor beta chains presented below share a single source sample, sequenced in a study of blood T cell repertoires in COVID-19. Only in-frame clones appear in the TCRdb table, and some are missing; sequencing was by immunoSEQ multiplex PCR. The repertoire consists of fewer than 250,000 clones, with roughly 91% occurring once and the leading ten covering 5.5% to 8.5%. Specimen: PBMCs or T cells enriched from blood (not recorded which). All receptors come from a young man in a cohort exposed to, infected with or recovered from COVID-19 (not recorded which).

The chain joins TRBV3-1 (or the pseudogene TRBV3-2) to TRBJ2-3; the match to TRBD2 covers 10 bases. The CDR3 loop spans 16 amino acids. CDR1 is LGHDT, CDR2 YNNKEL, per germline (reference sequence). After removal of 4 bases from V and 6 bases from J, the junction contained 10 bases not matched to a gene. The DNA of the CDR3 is TGTGCCAGCAGCCTGACTGTAGCGGGAGGTATGGATACGCAGTATTTT. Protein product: CASSLTVAGGMDTQYF.

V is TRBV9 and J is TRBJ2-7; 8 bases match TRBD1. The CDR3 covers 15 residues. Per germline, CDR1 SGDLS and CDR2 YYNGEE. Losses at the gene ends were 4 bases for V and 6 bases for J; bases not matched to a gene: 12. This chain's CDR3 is CASSPSRDRNREQYF. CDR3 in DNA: TGTGCCAGCAGCCCTTCCCGGGACAGGAATCGCGAGCAGTACTTC. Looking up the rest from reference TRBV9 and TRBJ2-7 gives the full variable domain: DSGVTQTPKHLITATGQRVTLRCSPRSGDLSVYWYQQSLDQGLQFLIQYYNGEERAKGNILERFSAQQFPDLHSELNLSSLELGDSALYFCASSPSRDRNREQYFGPGTRLTVT.

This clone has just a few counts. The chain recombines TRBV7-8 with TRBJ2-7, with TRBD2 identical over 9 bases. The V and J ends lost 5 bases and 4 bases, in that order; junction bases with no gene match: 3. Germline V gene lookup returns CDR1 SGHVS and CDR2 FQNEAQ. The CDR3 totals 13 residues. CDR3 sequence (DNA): TGTGCCAGCAGCAGACTAGCGGCTTACGAGCAGTACTTC. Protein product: CASSRLAAYEQYF.

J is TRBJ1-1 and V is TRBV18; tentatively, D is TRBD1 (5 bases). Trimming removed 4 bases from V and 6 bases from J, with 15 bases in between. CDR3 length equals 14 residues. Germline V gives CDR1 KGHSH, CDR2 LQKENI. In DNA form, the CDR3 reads TGTGCCAGCTCACTCACGGCGGGGGGTTCTGAAGCTTTCTTT. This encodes CASSLTAGGSEAFF.

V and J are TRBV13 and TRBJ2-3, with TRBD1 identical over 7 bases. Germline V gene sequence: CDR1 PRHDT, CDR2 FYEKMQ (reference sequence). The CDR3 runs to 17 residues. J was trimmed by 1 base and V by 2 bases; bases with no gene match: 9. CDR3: CASSLNRGGVGTDTQYF. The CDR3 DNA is TGTGCCAGCAGCTTAAACAGGGGTGGAGTGGGCACAGATACGCAGTATTTT. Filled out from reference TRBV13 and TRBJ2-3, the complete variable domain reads AAGVIQSPRHLIKEKRETATLKCYPIPRHDTVYWYQQGPGQDPQFLISFYEKMQSDKGSIPDRFSAQQFSDYHSELNMSSLELGDSALYFCASSLNRGGVGTDTQYFGPGTRLTVL.

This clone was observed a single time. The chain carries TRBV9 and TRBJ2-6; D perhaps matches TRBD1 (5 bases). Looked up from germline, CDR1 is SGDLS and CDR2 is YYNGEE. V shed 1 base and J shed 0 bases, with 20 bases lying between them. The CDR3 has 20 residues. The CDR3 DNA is TGTGCCAGCAGCGTAAGGAAGGGGCCCGAGGAGCCCTCTGGGGCCAACGTCCTGACTTTC. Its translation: CASSVRKGPEEPSGANVLTF.

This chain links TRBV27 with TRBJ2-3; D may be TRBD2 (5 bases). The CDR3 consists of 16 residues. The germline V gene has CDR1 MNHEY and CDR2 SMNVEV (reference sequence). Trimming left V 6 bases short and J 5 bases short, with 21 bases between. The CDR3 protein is CASSYSIFPGVDTQYF. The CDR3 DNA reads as TGTGCCAGCAGCTACTCAATCTTTCCCGGGGTAGATACGCAGTATTTT.

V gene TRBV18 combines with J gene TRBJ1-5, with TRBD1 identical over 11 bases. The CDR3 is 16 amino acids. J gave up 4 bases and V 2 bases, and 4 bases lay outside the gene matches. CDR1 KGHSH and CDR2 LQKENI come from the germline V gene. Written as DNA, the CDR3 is TGTGCCAGCTCACCAATAGGACAGGGGGCGAATCAGCCCCAGCATTTT. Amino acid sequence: CASSPIGQGANQPQHF. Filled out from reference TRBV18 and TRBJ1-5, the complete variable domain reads NAGVMQNPRHLVRRRGQEARLRCSPMKGHSHVYWYRQLPEEGLKFMVYLQKENIIDESGMPKERFSAEFPKEGPSILRIQQVVRGDSAAYFCASSPIGQGANQPQHFGDGTRLSIL.

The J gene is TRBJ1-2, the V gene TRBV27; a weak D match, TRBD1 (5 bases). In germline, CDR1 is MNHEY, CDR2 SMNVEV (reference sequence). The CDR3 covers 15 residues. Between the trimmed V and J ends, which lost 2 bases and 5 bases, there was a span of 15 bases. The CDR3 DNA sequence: TGTGCCAGCAGTTTAACGGGACTTTCGTATTATGGCTACACCTTC. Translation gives CASSLTGLSYYGYTF.

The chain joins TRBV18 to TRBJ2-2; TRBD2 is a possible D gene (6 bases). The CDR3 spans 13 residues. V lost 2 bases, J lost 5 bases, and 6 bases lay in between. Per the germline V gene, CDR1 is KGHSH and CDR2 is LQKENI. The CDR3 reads CASSPGRTGELFF. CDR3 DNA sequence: TGTGCCAGCTCACCAGGGAGGACCGGGGAGCTGTTTTTT.

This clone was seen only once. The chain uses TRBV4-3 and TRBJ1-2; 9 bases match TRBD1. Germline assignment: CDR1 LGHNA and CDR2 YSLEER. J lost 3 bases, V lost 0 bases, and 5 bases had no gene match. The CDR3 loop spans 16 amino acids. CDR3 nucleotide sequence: TGCGCCAGCAGCCAAGATTGGAGGGACAGGGACTATGGCTACACCTTC. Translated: CASSQDWRDRDYGYTF.

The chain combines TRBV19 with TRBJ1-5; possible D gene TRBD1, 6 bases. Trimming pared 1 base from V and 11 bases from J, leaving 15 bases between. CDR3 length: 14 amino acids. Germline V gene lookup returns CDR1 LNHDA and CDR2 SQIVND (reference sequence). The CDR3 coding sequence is TGTGCCAGTAGTATAGCACAGGGTGCCGTAACCCAGCATTTT. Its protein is CASSIAQGAVTQHF. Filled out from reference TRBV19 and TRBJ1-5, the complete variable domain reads DGGITQSPKYLFRKEGQNVTLSCEQNLNHDAMYWYRQDPGQGLRLIYYSQIVNDFQKGDIAEGYSVSREKKESFPLTVTSAQKNPTAFYLCASSIAQGAVTQHFGDGTRLSIL.

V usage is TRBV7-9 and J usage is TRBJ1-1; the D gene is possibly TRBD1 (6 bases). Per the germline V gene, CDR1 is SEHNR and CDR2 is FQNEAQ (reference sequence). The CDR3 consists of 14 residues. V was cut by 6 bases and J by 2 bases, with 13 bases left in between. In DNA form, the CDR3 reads TGTGCCAGCAGATCCGGGACACCCAACACTGAAGCTTTCTTT. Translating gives CASRSGTPNTEAFF.

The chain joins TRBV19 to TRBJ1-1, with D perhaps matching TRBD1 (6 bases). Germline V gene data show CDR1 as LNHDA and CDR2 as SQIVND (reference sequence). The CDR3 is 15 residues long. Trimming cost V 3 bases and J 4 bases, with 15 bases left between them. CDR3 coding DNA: TGTGCCAGTAGTATCAAAACAGGGATTGGCACTGAAGCTTTCTTT. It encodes CASSIKTGIGTEAFF.

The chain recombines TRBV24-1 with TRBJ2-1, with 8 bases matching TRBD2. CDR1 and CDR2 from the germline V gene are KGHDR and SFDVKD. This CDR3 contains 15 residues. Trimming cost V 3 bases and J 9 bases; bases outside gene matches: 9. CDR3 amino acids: CATSDHLAGSGEQFF. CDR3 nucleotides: TGTGCCACCAGTGATCACTTAGCGGGGAGTGGTGAGCAGTTCTTC.

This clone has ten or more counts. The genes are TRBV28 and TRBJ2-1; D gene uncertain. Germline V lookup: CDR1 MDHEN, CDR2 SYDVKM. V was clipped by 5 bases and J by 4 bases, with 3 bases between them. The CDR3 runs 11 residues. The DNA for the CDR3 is TGTGCCAGCAGTCCGTACAATGAGCAGTTCTTC. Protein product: CASSPYNEQFF.

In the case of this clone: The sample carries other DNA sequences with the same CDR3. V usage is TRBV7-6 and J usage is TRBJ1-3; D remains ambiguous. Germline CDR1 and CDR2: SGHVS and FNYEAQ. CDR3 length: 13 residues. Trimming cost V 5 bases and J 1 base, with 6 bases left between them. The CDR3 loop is CASSPVSGNTIYF. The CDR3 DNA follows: TGTGCCAGCAGCCCAGTATCTGGAAACACCATATATTTT. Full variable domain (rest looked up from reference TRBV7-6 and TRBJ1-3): GAGVSQSPRYKVTKRGQDVALRCDPISGHVSLYWYRQALGQGPEFLTYFNYEAQQDKSGLPNDRFSAERPEGSISTLTIQRTEQRDSAMYRCASSPVSGNTIYFGEGSWLTVV.